These 31 T cell receptor beta chains were sequenced from one sample in a study of CD8 T cells in Susac syndrome. After extraction with the RNeasy kit, roughly 0.5 to 1 ug of the RNA was reverse transcribed using random hexamers. TCRdb redid the calling of the immunoSEQ multiplex PCR reads with MiXCR, one entry per CDR3 protein. The table records approximately 200,000 distinct CDR3 sequences, more than 85% of them present only once. Sequences were obtained from CD4+ T cells from PBMCs. The receptor source for this set is a human donor with multiple sclerosis.

This chain joins TRBV3-1 and TRBJ2-1, with D unresolved. The CDR3 is made up of 15 amino acids. Germline V gives CDR1 LGHDT, CDR2 YNNKEL (reference sequence). V was pared by 7 bases and J by 5 bases, with 18 bases between. CDR3 amino acids: CASTTTRDGDNEQFF. CDR3 sequence (DNA): TGTGCCAGCACCACAACCCGAGACGGAGACAATGAGCAGTTCTTC.

J is TRBJ2-5 and V is TRBV7-9, with no clear D. There are 12 residues in the CDR3. The germline V and J ends were trimmed by 5 bases and 7 bases, with 11 bases remaining between them. CDR1 is SEHNR, CDR2 FQNEAQ, per germline (reference sequence). CDR3 protein: CASSEMGMTQYF. In nucleotides, the CDR3 is TGTGCCAGCAGCGAGATGGGGATGACCCAGTACTTC. Based on the CDR3 plus reference TRBV7-9 and TRBJ2-5, the full variable domain is DTGVSQNPRHKITKRGQNVTFRCDPISEHNRLYWYRQTLGQGPEFLTYFQNEAQLEKSRLLSDRFSAERPKGSFSTLEIQRTEQGDSAMYLCASSEMGMTQYFGPGTRLLVL.

This clonotype was seen a single time. The V and J genes are TRBV7-9 and TRBJ2-1; D might be TRBD2 (6 bases). The V end was cut by 0 bases, the J end by 7 bases, with 10 bases between. Germline V gene sequence: CDR1 SEHNR, CDR2 FQNEAQ (reference sequence). The CDR3 is 14 amino acids. The CDR3 region has the DNA TGTGCCAGCAGCTTAGCCGGGGGATGGAATGAGCAGTTCTTC. Translating gives CASSLAGGWNEQFF.

The chain joins TRBV7-3 to TRBJ2-2, with D tentatively TRBD2 (5 bases). The germline CDR1 and CDR2 sequences are SGHTA and FQGTGA. Trimming stripped 1 base from V and 5 bases from J, with 11 bases between. This CDR3 region has 15 residues. Here the CDR3 DNA reads TGTGCCAGCAGCTTAAGCACCCCGGGAACCGGGGAGCTGTTTTTT. It specifies CASSLSTPGTGELFF.

The chain uses TRBV5-1 and TRBJ1-6; D is unresolved. The germline V gene has CDR1 SGHRS and CDR2 YFSETQ. Between the trimmed V and J ends, which lost 0 bases and 0 bases, there was a span of 10 bases. The CDR3 is 17 amino acids. The CDR3 here is CASSLGQPSSYNSPLHF. For the CDR3, the DNA is TGCGCCAGCAGCTTGGGGCAGCCGAGCTCCTATAATTCACCCCTCCACTTT.

In its sample, this clonotype was seen a few times. The chain has TRBV12-3 or TRBV12-4 and TRBJ2-3; no firm D call. Trimming took 3 bases from V and 6 from J, leaving 7 bases between them. The CDR3 has 12 amino acids. Here the CDR3 reads CASSFNGDTQYF. The CDR3 coding sequence is TGTGCCAGCAGTTTTAATGGGGATACGCAGTATTTT.

The CDR3 nucleotides are TGCAGCGTGCTTAGGGAGCCTAACTATGGCTACACCTTC. Translated: CSVLREPNYGYTF. This chain connects TRBV29-1 to TRBJ1-2; D remains ambiguous. Germline CDR1 and CDR2: SQVTM and ANQGSEA. This CDR3 comprises 13 residues. V was cut by 6 bases and J by 0 bases, with 11 bases left in between.

The chain is built from TRBV12-3 or TRBV12-4 and TRBJ1-2; D is ambiguous. CDR3 size: 13 residues. V was clipped by 6 bases and J by 2 bases, with 10 bases between them. The CDR3 DNA reads as TGTGCCAGCAGCCTCGGACCCAACTATGGCTACACCTTC. Amino acids: CASSLGPNYGYTF.

This chain uses TRBV24-1 with TRBJ2-3, with no clear D. Per the germline V gene, CDR1 is KGHDR and CDR2 is SFDVKD. V was clipped by 10 bases and J by 6 bases, with 16 bases between them. CDR3 length equals 13 residues. CDR3 in amino acids: CATQRRLEDTQYF. CDR3 nucleotides: TGTGCCACTCAGCGAAGGTTAGAGGATACGCAGTATTTT.

This clonotype was recorded once. The rearrangement joins TRBV27 to TRBJ1-1; no clear D. Germline CDR1 is MNHEY and CDR2 is SMNVEV (reference sequence). V lost 4 bases to trimming and J lost 11 bases, with 14 bases between them. The CDR3 loop spans 12 amino acids. The CDR3 DNA reads TGTGCCAGCAGTTCCATGAACACGGGGGCTTTCTTT. The encoded protein is CASSSMNTGAFF.

This chain uses TRBV19 with TRBJ2-3, with D tentatively TRBD2 (5 bases). The CDR3 has 14 residues. Trimming took 8 bases from V and 4 from J, leaving 16 bases between them. The germline V gene has CDR1 LNHDA and CDR2 SQIVND (reference sequence). CDR3 sequence: CASRDPLRADTQYF. Here the CDR3 DNA reads TGTGCCAGTCGGGATCCCCTAAGGGCAGATACGCAGTATTTT.

The chain links TRBV29-1 to TRBJ2-5, with D unresolved. Looked up from germline, CDR1 is SQVTM and CDR2 is ANQGSEA. CDR3 length: 13 amino acids. V gave up 0 bases and J gave up 2 bases, with 7 bases separating them. The CDR3 nucleotides read TGCAGCGTTGAAGATCCACAGCAAGAGACCCAGTACTTC. Its translation: CSVEDPQQETQYF.

V usage is TRBV2 and J usage is TRBJ1-4; D not resolved. Deletions cut 5 bases from V and 0 bases from J, with 7 bases between. The germline V gene encodes CDR1 SNHLY and CDR2 FYNNEI. The CDR3 covers 14 residues. The CDR3 reads CASSFSTTNEKLFF. The CDR3 nucleotides are TGTGCCAGCAGTTTCAGTACAACTAATGAAAAACTGTTTTTT.

This sequence joins TRBV4-1 and TRBJ2-4, with D possibly TRBD2 on 6 matching bases. CDR3 length equals 16 residues. In germline, CDR1 is MGHRA, CDR2 YSYEKL. Trimming removed 4 bases at V and 0 bases at J, with 13 bases between. CDR3 residues: CASSLLLGLAKNIQYF. DNA for the CDR3: TGCGCCAGCAGCCTCCTACTGGGACTAGCCAAAAACATTCAGTACTTC.

The chain combines TRBV19 with TRBJ2-5; 8 bases are shared with TRBD2. This CDR3 is 15 amino acids long. With 4 bases clipped from V and 2 bases from J, the junction kept 6 bases outside the gene matches. In germline, CDR1 is LNHDA, CDR2 SQIVND (reference sequence). As DNA, the CDR3 is TGTGCCAGTAGTAGAGCGGGGGCACCTCAAGAGACCCAGTACTTC. Translated: CASSRAGAPQETQYF.

The genes are TRBV5-1 and TRBJ1-1; 7 bases agree with TRBD1. The CDR3 has 15 residues. V was clipped by 2 bases and J by 5 bases; unmatched bases: 9. Germline-derived CDR1 and CDR2 are SGHRS and YFSETQ. In nucleotides, the CDR3 is TGCGCCAGCAGCTTCACCTCGACAGGGATAACTGAAGCTTTCTTT. As protein: CASSFTSTGITEAFF.

This clonotype was observed a single time. The chain recombines TRBV3-1 with TRBJ1-4; D is undetermined. Per germline, CDR1 LGHDT and CDR2 YNNKEL (reference sequence). The CDR3 extends over 14 amino acids. The V end was cut by 2 bases, the J end by 11 bases, with 15 bases between. CDR3 bases: TGTGCCAGCAGCCAAACAGCGTCTCTGGGGAAACTGTTTTTT. Amino acid sequence: CASSQTASLGKLFF.

The rearrangement uses TRBV5-1 and TRBJ2-1, with a tentative D call TRBD2 (5 bases). The V gene lost 0 bases and the J gene lost 2 bases, with 9 bases spanning the gap. CDR3 length: 15 amino acids. CDR1 SGHRS and CDR2 YFSETQ come from the germline V gene. CDR3 loop: CASSLERVAYNEQFF. The CDR3 nucleotides read TGCGCCAGCAGCTTGGAGAGGGTCGCCTACAATGAGCAGTTCTTC.

As DNA, the CDR3 is TGCAGCGCCTCTCAGGGGTACAATGAGCAGTTCTTC. As protein: CSASQGYNEQFF. The V and J genes are TRBV29-1 and TRBJ2-1; TRBD1 is a possible D gene (6 bases). There are 12 residues in the CDR3. The V and J ends lost 7 bases and 4 bases respectively, with 11 bases between them. Per germline, CDR1 SQVTM and CDR2 ANQGSEA.

This chain links TRBV6-6 with TRBJ2-1; 11 bases align to TRBD2. The CDR3 runs 15 residues. The J segment lost 5 bases and the V segment lost 6 bases, leaving 6 bases of the junction unmatched. Per the germline V gene, CDR1 is MNHNY and CDR2 is SVGAGI (reference sequence). The CDR3 DNA follows: TGTGCCAGCAGGGAGGGGGGACTAGCGGACAATGAGCAGTTCTTC. Translating gives CASREGGLADNEQFF.

CDR3 DNA: TGTGCCAGCAGTAGATCCGGGACAGGATTGTCCTACAATGAGCAGTTCTTC. Its translation is CASSRSGTGLSYNEQFF. The rearrangement joins TRBV7-3 to TRBJ2-1, with 8 positions matching TRBD1. CDR3 length: 17 residues. The junction had 11 bases not matched to a gene; V was cut back by 6 bases and J by 1 base. Per the germline V gene, CDR1 is SGHTA and CDR2 is FQGTGA.

The chain links TRBV7-2 to TRBJ2-2; the match to TRBD2 covers 7 bases. This CDR3 comprises 16 residues. Germline assignment: CDR1 SGHTA and CDR2 FQGNSA. The ends lost 3 bases at V and 5 bases at J; junction bases unmatched: 9. The CDR3 reads CASSLSGGLGTGELFF. DNA for the CDR3: TGTGCCAGCAGCTTGAGTGGCGGACTAGGAACCGGGGAGCTGTTTTTT.

CDR3 region: CASSLGPRGYQETQYF. The CDR3 DNA sequence: TGTGCCAGCAGTTTGGGGCCTAGGGGTTACCAAGAGACCCAGTACTTC. This rearrangement joins TRBV12-3 or TRBV12-4 to TRBJ2-5; D is possibly TRBD1 (5 bases). The CDR3 runs 16 residues. The V and J ends lost 3 bases and 0 bases respectively, with 14 bases between them.

The chain carries TRBV25-1 and TRBJ1-1, with no clear D. Germline V gene sequence: CDR1 MGHDK, CDR2 SYGVNS. V was shortened by 3 bases and J by 7 bases, with 9 bases between the two germline ends. The CDR3 contains 12 residues. The DNA for the CDR3 is TGTGCCAGCAGTGATGTCCTGAGTGAAGCTTTCTTT. Translation gives CASSDVLSEAFF.

The chain couples TRBV20-1 to TRBJ2-1; D not certain. The CDR3 contains 14 residues. Trimming removed 6 bases from V and 8 bases from J, with 20 bases in between. CDR1 DFQATT and CDR2 SNEGSKA come from the germline V gene (reference sequence). The DNA for the CDR3 is TGCAGTGCCCCGTCAAGGGTATATGCGGATGAGCAGTTCTTC. Translated: CSAPSRVYADEQFF.

The J gene is TRBJ2-3, the V gene TRBV7-2; TRBD2 aligns across 9 bases. Germline V gene data show CDR1 as SGHTA and CDR2 as FQGNSA. There are 15 residues in the CDR3. V lost 5 bases to trimming and J lost 2 bases; unmatched junction nucleotides: 5. CDR3 sequence reads: CASSRTSGPTDTQYF. In DNA form, the CDR3 reads TGTGCCAGCAGCCGTACTAGCGGGCCCACAGATACGCAGTATTTT.

The V and J genes are TRBV5-1 and TRBJ1-2, with 8 bases lining up with TRBD1. Looked up from germline, CDR1 is SGHRS and CDR2 is YFSETQ. The CDR3 runs 12 residues. J gave up 8 bases and V 4 bases, and 4 bases lay outside the gene matches. In DNA, the CDR3 is TGCGCCAGCAGCCCCGACAGGGGCGGCTACACCTTC. Residues: CASSPDRGGYTF.

The chain recombines TRBV30 with TRBJ1-5, with D tentatively TRBD1 (5 bases). The CDR3 runs 13 residues. Per the germline V gene, CDR1 is GTSNPN and CDR2 is SVGIG (reference sequence). V dropped 2 bases and J dropped 4 bases, with 9 bases sitting between them. Here the CDR3 reads CAWSNGGNQPQHF. For the CDR3, the DNA is TGTGCCTGGAGTAATGGGGGGAATCAGCCCCAGCATTTT. The full variable domain, in which reference TRBV30 and TRBJ1-5 provide the parts outside the CDR3, is SQTIHQWPATLVQPVGSPLSLECTVEGTSNPNLYWYRQAAGRGLQLLFYSVGIGQISSEVPQNLSASRPQDRQFILSSKKLLLSDSGFYLCAWSNGGNQPQHFGDGTRLSIL.

This clonotype was seen once. V gene TRBV30 combines with J gene TRBJ2-3, with D perhaps TRBD2 (6 bases). The germline gives CDR1 GTSNPN, CDR2 SVGIG (reference sequence). The ends were cut back, 2 bases at V and 2 bases at J, with 11 bases in the middle. The CDR3 runs to 14 residues. The CDR3 DNA follows: TGTGCCTGGAGTAAACGGGGGAACACAGATACGCAGTATTTT. Its translation is CAWSKRGNTDTQYF. Supplemented by reference TRBV30 and TRBJ2-3, the full variable domain reads SQTIHQWPATLVQPVGSPLSLECTVEGTSNPNLYWYRQAAGRGLQLLFYSVGIGQISSEVPQNLSASRPQDRQFILSSKKLLLSDSGFYLCAWSKRGNTDTQYFGPGTRLTVL.

The chain is built from TRBV10-3 and TRBJ1-6; TRBD1 matches 8 bases. This CDR3 contains 13 residues. Germline values: CDR1 ENHRY, CDR2 SYGVKD. Unmatched junction bases numbered 10, after V lost 11 bases and J lost 10 bases. The CDR3 region has the DNA TGTGCCGCTCAGGACAGGGAGGACTCACCCCTCCACTTT. Translation gives CAAQDREDSPLHF.

This sequence joins TRBV24-1 and TRBJ2-7, with D maybe TRBD2 (6 bases). CDR3 size: 14 residues. The germline V gene has CDR1 KGHDR and CDR2 SFDVKD. V shed 3 bases and J shed 8 bases, with 16 bases lying between them. The DNA of the CDR3 is TGTGCCACCAGTGATCCGATTGGGAGGATTAAGCAGTACGTC. Translated: CATSDPIGRIKQYV.